The 16 T cell receptor beta chains presented below share a single source sample, sequenced in a study of blood T cell repertoires in COVID-19. Assay: immunoSEQ multiplex PCR; the TCRdb copy retains only in-frame clones and omits some. The sample contains some 150,000 clones, around nine tenths of which appear only once. The sample taken for sequencing was peripheral blood. The source is a man in his 70s with acute or convalescent COVID-19.

The chain carries TRBV5-4 and TRBJ2-2; TRBD1 is a possible D gene (5 bases). With 1 base removed from V and 7 bases from J, the gap between germline ends came to 14 bases. The CDR3 spans 15 residues. Germline loops: CDR1 SGHNT, CDR2 YYREEE (reference sequence). CDR3 sequence reads: CASSLNRQGGGELFF. Written as DNA, the CDR3 is TGTGCCAGCAGCTTGAATCGGCAGGGCGGCGGGGAGCTGTTTTTT.

The chain joins TRBV18 to TRBJ1-4; 8 bases fit TRBD1. Per the germline V gene, CDR1 is KGHSH and CDR2 is LQKENI. There are 13 residues in the CDR3. V gave up 6 bases and J gave up 4 bases; unmatched junction bases: 1. The CDR3 coding sequence is TGTGCCAGCTCGGGACAGGTTAATGAAAAACTGTTTTTT. Translation gives CASSGQVNEKLFF.

This chain uses TRBV7-6 with TRBJ2-1, with 7 bases lining up with TRBD2. The V gene end was trimmed by 4 bases and the J gene end by 8 bases; junction bases not matched to a gene: 11. This CDR3 has 15 amino acids. Germline lookup yields CDR1 SGHVS and CDR2 FNYEAQ. CDR3 sequence: CASSWGGGPLDEQFF. The CDR3 nucleotides are TGTGCCAGCAGCTGGGGGGGAGGGCCCCTCGATGAGCAGTTCTTC.

The V gene is TRBV30, the J gene TRBJ1-4, with TRBD1 identical over 7 bases. J gave up 2 bases and V 3 bases, and 6 bases lay outside the gene matches. The CDR3 is made up of 15 amino acids. Germline V gene data show CDR1 as GTSNPN and CDR2 as SVGIG (reference sequence). In nucleotides, the CDR3 is TGTGCCTGGAGCCTAGGGGGCAAGACTAATGAAAAACTGTTTTTT. As protein: CAWSLGGKTNEKLFF.

This rearrangement joins TRBV5-6 to TRBJ2-7, with a weak D call TRBD2 (5 bases). The CDR3 is made up of 15 amino acids. CDR1 is SGHDT and CDR2 is YYEEEE in the germline V gene. V dropped 1 base and J dropped 0 bases, with 11 bases sitting between them. The CDR3: CASSLLDLSSYEQYF. CDR3 DNA: TGTGCCAGCAGCTTGCTGGACTTAAGCTCCTACGAGCAGTACTTC.

This clone occurred once. This sequence joins TRBV7-2 and TRBJ2-3; TRBD2 might be the D (5 bases). Trimming removed 0 bases at V and 6 bases at J, with 7 bases between. The CDR3 has 13 residues. CDR1 is SGHTA, CDR2 FQGNSA, per germline. This CDR3 reads CASSLAGGDTQYF. The CDR3, as DNA: TGTGCCAGCAGCTTAGCTGGCGGGGATACGCAGTATTTT.

The count of this clone is one. The chain recombines TRBV19 with TRBJ1-2; D unresolved. Per germline, CDR1 LNHDA and CDR2 SQIVND (reference sequence). With 9 bases removed from V and 1 base from J, the gap between germline ends came to 9 bases. This CDR3 comprises 12 residues. CDR3: CASRRGNYGYTF. CDR3 in DNA: TGTGCCAGCAGGCGGGGTAACTATGGCTACACCTTC.

This rearrangement joins TRBV7-2 to TRBJ1-6; TRBD1 might be the D (5 bases). The germline V and J ends were trimmed by 5 bases and 8 bases, with 19 bases remaining between them. CDR3 length equals 16 residues. Germline V gives CDR1 SGHTA, CDR2 FQGNSA. The DNA of the CDR3 is TGTGCCAGCAGCCCTGTCCGGCAGGGAGGGGATTCACCCCTCCACTTT. Translating it yields CASSPVRQGGDSPLHF. Together with reference TRBV7-2 and TRBJ1-6, the CDR3 gives the full variable domain: GAGVSQSPSNKVTEKGKDVELRCDPISGHTALYWYRQSLGQGLEFLIYFQGNSAPDKSGLPSDRFSAERTGGSVSTLTIQRTQQEDSAVYLCASSPVRQGGDSPLHFGNGTRLTVT.

The CDR3 here is CASSLFSGSRAGELFF. The CDR3 DNA reads as TGTGCCAGCAGCTTATTTTCGGGGAGTAGGGCCGGGGAGCTGTTTTTT. The chain recombines TRBV7-6 with TRBJ2-2, with D tentatively TRBD2 (5 bases). V was cut by 2 bases and J by 6 bases, with 16 bases left in between. This CDR3 has 16 amino acids. Germline V gene sequence: CDR1 SGHVS, CDR2 FNYEAQ.

The chain employs TRBV28 and TRBJ1-2; 7 bases map to TRBD1. The CDR3 runs 14 residues. After removal of 6 bases from V and 7 bases from J, the junction contained 11 bases not matched to a gene. The germline gives CDR1 MDHEN, CDR2 SYDVKM. CDR3: CASRVAGGSGGYTF. CDR3 DNA sequence: TGTGCCAGCAGAGTGGCAGGGGGGTCCGGTGGCTACACCTTC.

The chain uses TRBV3-1 (or the pseudogene TRBV3-2) and TRBJ1-1; weak D call: TRBD1 (6 bases). V was pared by 2 bases and J by 4 bases, with 11 bases between. Per the germline V gene, CDR1 is LGHDT and CDR2 is YNNKEL (reference sequence). The CDR3 length is 14 residues. DNA of the CDR3: TGTGCCAGCAGCCAATCAGGGGTAGGCACTGAAGCTTTCTTT. Translation: CASSQSGVGTEAFF.

This rearrangement joins TRBV19 to TRBJ2-3, with TRBD2 matching 9 bases. V was pared by 5 bases and J by 5 bases, with 14 bases of the junction left unmatched. CDR3 length: 17 amino acids. From germline, CDR1 is LNHDA and CDR2 SQIVND (reference sequence). CDR3 DNA: TGTGCCAGTAGTGCTCAACCCCCGGGACTAGCAATAGATACGCAGTATTTT. It encodes CASSAQPPGLAIDTQYF. Based on the CDR3 plus reference TRBV19 and TRBJ2-3, the full variable domain is DGGITQSPKYLFRKEGQNVTLSCEQNLNHDAMYWYRQDPGQGLRLIYYSQIVNDFQKGDIAEGYSVSREKKESFPLTVTSAQKNPTAFYLCASSAQPPGLAIDTQYFGPGTRLTVL.

The chain is built from TRBV19 and TRBJ1-5; 11 bases match TRBD1. This CDR3 region has 15 residues. Germline V CDR1 and CDR2: LNHDA, SQIVND (reference sequence). J was trimmed by 6 bases and V by 3 bases; bases with no gene match: 4. The CDR3 nucleotides are TGTGCCAGTAGTATTGGGACAGGGGGATTTCAGCCCCAGCATTTT. Protein: CASSIGTGGFQPQHF.

Written as DNA, the CDR3 is TGTGCCAGCAGGGCCGGGACAGCTGGGGCCAACGTCCTGACTTTC. Protein product: CASRAGTAGANVLTF. The chain is built from TRBV6-5 and TRBJ2-6, with TRBD1 matching 7 bases. V shed 6 bases, J shed 2 bases, and the junction held 4 bases outside the gene matches. Germline values: CDR1 MNHEY, CDR2 SVGAGI. The length of the CDR3 is 15 residues.

The chain is built from TRBV4-1 and TRBJ2-3; 10 positions match TRBD2. This CDR3 region has 17 residues. Losses at the gene ends were 1 base for V and 6 bases for J; bases not matched to a gene: 10. Germline V gene lookup returns CDR1 MGHRA and CDR2 YSYEKL. The CDR3 DNA reads as TGCGCCAGCAGCCAAGGGGACTTTCCGGGACTAGCGGATACGCAGTATTTT. Amino acid sequence: CASSQGDFPGLADTQYF.

The chain is built from TRBV5-5 and TRBJ2-5; TRBD1 aligns across 7 bases. Losses at the gene ends were 4 bases for V and 5 bases for J; bases not matched to a gene: 5. Germline CDR1 SGHKS, CDR2 YYEKEE (reference sequence). This CDR3 region has 13 residues. CDR3 residues: CASSRDREETQYF. The CDR3 nucleotides read TGTGCCAGCAGCCGCGACAGGGAGGAGACCCAGTACTTC.